Included here is one T cell receptor beta chain sequence, with context. Its antigen is unknown. Per-base qualities were not stored, and no clone one base away is much larger. There are 15 amino acids in the CDR3, from cysteine to phenylalanine inclusive. Only the CDR3 region is kept as DNA, spanning 45 bases read in frame from base 1. The germline V gene sets CDR1 to MDHEN and CDR2 to SYDVKM. V has 6 bases trimmed and J has 4 bases trimmed; junction bases matching no gene number 12. The library was produced with the immunoSEQ multiplex PCR assay. For the multiplex PCR, a mixture combining 60 forward primers for TCR Vbeta segments and 13 reverse primers for TCR Jbeta segments was used. The CDR3 region of rearranged TCR beta genes was amplified from genomic DNA with a multiplex PCR assay. The Illumina HiSeq System was used to sequence the amplified TCR beta libraries as 87-base-pair reads. The original pipeline was this. A later analysis counted about 80 million unique TCR beta chains across the 550 to 800 repertoires, and approximately 11 million of these chains were shared by at least two donors. A nearest-neighbor algorithm error-corrected the raw reads and collapsed the reads into unique sequences, merging closely related sequences to remove PCR and sequencing errors. CDR3 sequences were aligned to IMGT reference sequences to assign V, D and J gene segments. For a sequence to be retained, a match of at least six nucleotides was required to both a V gene segment and a J gene segment. Rearrangements were classified as productive when the CDR3 lacked stop codons and remained in frame with V and J, and all other rearrangements were classified as non-productive. CDR3 was defined according to IMGT convention as the region running from the second conserved V-encoded cysteine to the conserved J-encoded phenylalanine. In an earlier analysis of 550 to 650 of the donors, sequences lacking an unambiguous match to a single V gene segment were excluded. An earlier analysis of under 750 of the donors called V segments functional above 56.7% productive rearrangements and segregating when the between-donor standard deviation exceeded 5%. A statistical classification framework was built to diagnose cytomegalovirus status from the catalog of TCR beta chain sequences. V and J gene assignment, in a later analysis, came from comparing TCR nucleotide sequences with IMGT/GENE-DB human TR gene sequences. Using the TCRdist pipeline, a later analysis assigned CDR3 sequences along with most-parsimonious VDJ recombination scenarios. In a later analysis, each TCR beta chain was defined by its CDR3 amino acid sequence together with its V-gene family, and reads lacking a unique V-gene family were excluded. To address suspected cross-contamination and a sequencing artifact, a later analysis removed under 600 highly shared, low-generation-probability nucleotide sequences. For each public chain, a later analysis derived a clonal expansion index from normalized ranks of inferred template counts within each repertoire. In a later analysis, generation probabilities were computed using a VDJ recombination model fitted to out-of-frame rearrangements, and the results were checked against IGoR. A later analysis scored TCR-TCR, TCR-HLA and TCR-CMV co-occurrence with hypergeometric tests, applying a repertoire-size bias correction to TCR pairs. A later analysis estimated false discovery rates by permuting HLA or CMV assignments 20 times. In a later analysis, co-occurring TCRs were grouped with DBSCAN, and TCRdist sequence similarity was added when clustering was performed within HLA-allele-positive subsets. Repertoires with fewer than 30,000 or more than 120,000 public chains, plus five repertoires with anomalous nucleotide sharing, were excluded from co-occurrence clustering. Imported from immuneACCESS, the table was reduced by TCRdb to in-frame sequences with V and J called. These copies leave out some clones; in studies compared against another copy, an unresolved V gene accounts for under half, and the cause of the remainder is not known. V, J and clone size are taken as reported in that table, and D and trimming were inferred from the DNA itself. This sample gives roughly 130,000 clones in total; approximately 67% of them show up just once. Approximately 1.5% of the sample rests with the top ten.

In total, 666 healthy bone marrow donors made up the cohort. At the time of sampling, all cohort members were nominally healthy, though unrecorded immune exposures were likely present. The donor was CMV seronegative and was included in the group of several hundred seronegative cohort members. A peripheral blood sample was provided by each donor, and peripheral blood mononuclear cells were used for TCR beta sequencing. Genomic DNA extraction from the blood cell samples was performed with the Qiagen DNeasy Blood Extraction Kit. The data originate from a study of cytomegalovirus exposure and HLA in healthy donors (dated by TCRdb to about 2017). Looking at the study overall: An earlier analysis of approximately 640 of the donors reported roughly 300 Gb of sequence data and around 120 million unique TCR beta sequences from about 179 million T cells. Approximately 300 gigabases of sequencing data and around 80 million unique TCR sequences made up an early release that covered fewer than 650 HLA-typed donors. Of the 300 to 500 genotyped donors, roughly 80% were placed in the genetic ancestry cluster associated with self-reported Caucasian donors. The aim of the study was to test whether cataloging public T cell receptors could identify signatures of past pathogen exposure. The T cell repertoires of some 700 subjects were profiled by immunosequencing and related to cytomegalovirus serostatus. In addition to the first cohort of 650 to 800 subjects, a separate validation cohort of over 90 different subjects was used. To predict cytomegalovirus infection status, the study combined high-throughput TCR immunosequencing, statistical association of individual TCRs with disease status, and machine learning. A later analysis re-examined previously published TCR beta repertoires from 600 to 700 donors and added high-resolution HLA genotyping to investigate patterns of TCR occurrence. The later analysis used no new phenotypic data to find candidate immune exposures, relying instead on TCR beta sequences and their occurrence across donors. An earlier analysis of approximately 580 of the donors used high-throughput TCR beta sequencing to judge whether each TCR beta V gene segment behaved as functional or pseudogenic. Donor age, sex, ethnicity and CMV serostatus were compiled alongside the repertoire data. In a later genetic analysis, genome-wide SNP genotypes for about 55% of the 666 donors were used, and that subset was treated as a discovery cohort. Every discovery cohort repertoire had been produced on one sequencing platform. Class I and class II HLA loci were covered by the typing at four-digit resolution. Typing coverage varied by locus: roughly 629-630 donors for A, B, C, DRB1 and DQB1; approximately 560 for DQA1; more than 600 for DPA1; about 450 for DPB1. Roughly 5 DR-DQ haplotypes were treated as single units for association and clustering because of strong linkage in the cohort. Among roughly 370 genotyped donors of the cohort, an average of around 240,000 unique TCR beta nucleotide sequences were sequenced per donor, around 18% of them non-productive. Beyond this particular receptor, the publication reports: Only TCR beta chains were sequenced in this cohort, and the absence of alpha or paired-chain data limited detectable features. A further reported finding was that TCR beta sequences accurately predicted the HLA-A and HLA-B alleles for most subjects in the first cohort. The classifier was reported to diagnose cytomegalovirus status with high specificity and sensitivity in both the original and validation cohorts. An association between a missense DCLRE1C variant and V-gene and J-gene trimming of TCR beta chains was found in a later genetic analysis and replicated in an independent cohort. In a later analysis, TCR association rates were found to vary across HLA loci, with the most associated TCRs seen for DRB1 alleles and the fewest for HLA-C alleles. The authors suggested that the approach could potentially be extended to other disease states and immunological phenotypes. The 87-base-pair reads could not distinguish some IMGT-functional V segments, including TRBV6-2 and TRBV6-3, so those segments were excluded. CMV serostatus was the only immune exposure information available for the cohort. Strong co-occurrence of HLA alleles, especially DR and DQ, made assigning TCR associations to individual alleles difficult. A few of the identified cytomegalovirus-associated TCR beta chains were confirmed in vitro to be specific for cytomegalovirus antigens. Sequencing depth was assumed to be roughly uniform across donors in the presence/absence analyses, though that assumption may not hold. A cluster of highly shared sequence variants was judged likely to represent a technical artifact of the sequencing pipeline. Specific HLA alleles were associated with 16,951 TCR beta sequences at a false discovery rate of 0.05 in a later analysis. In a later analysis, several top co-occurrence clusters were reported to appear linked to parvovirus B19, influenza, CMV and Epstein-Barr virus. A later analysis found that most CMV-associated TCR beta chains appeared HLA-restricted, with HLA associations seemingly driven largely by CMV exposure. In a later analysis, HLA-associated TCR beta chains were found to be more clonally expanded and to have lower generation probabilities than equally common non-associated chains. An earlier analysis of some 590 of the donors showed that most TCR beta V segments appeared in productive rearrangements either about 87% or about 30% of the time, which broadly matched IMGT annotations. Because counts were too low, about 15 rarely observed V segments, including chromosome 9 orphons, were left out of the earlier analysis of 587 of the donors. Linkage disequilibrium might explain the correlated functional status among segregating V segments, but an unknown experimental factor could not be ruled out. Most TCR sequences were observed very rarely across donors, whereas some public TCRs were present in many individuals. A later genetic analysis reported fewer N-insertions in productive TCRs among donors in an Asian-associated ancestry cluster than the roughly 700-donor mean. The study gave a list of 150 to 200 TCR beta chains associated with cytomegalovirus. Because some donors lacked HLA typing at each locus, the association tests relied only on the typed subset.

The chain is encoded by TRBV28 joined to TRBJ2-7, with TRBD2 identical over 7 junction bases. The sequence derives from a man younger than 30 in good health and CMV-seronegative. The sequencing input was PBMCs. The CDR3 in this case is CASSLRTSSLYEQYF. The DNA sequence is as follows: TGTGCCAGCAGCCTCCGGACTAGTAGTTTGTACGAGCAGTACTTC. Extended through the reference TRBV28 and TRBJ2-7 proteins, this CDR3 yields the full variable domain: DVKVTQSSRYLVKRTGEKVFLECVQDMDHENMFWYRQDPGLGLRLIYFSYDVKMKEKGDIPEGYSVSREKKERFSLILESASTNQTSMYLCASSLRTSSLYEQYFGPGTRLTVT.